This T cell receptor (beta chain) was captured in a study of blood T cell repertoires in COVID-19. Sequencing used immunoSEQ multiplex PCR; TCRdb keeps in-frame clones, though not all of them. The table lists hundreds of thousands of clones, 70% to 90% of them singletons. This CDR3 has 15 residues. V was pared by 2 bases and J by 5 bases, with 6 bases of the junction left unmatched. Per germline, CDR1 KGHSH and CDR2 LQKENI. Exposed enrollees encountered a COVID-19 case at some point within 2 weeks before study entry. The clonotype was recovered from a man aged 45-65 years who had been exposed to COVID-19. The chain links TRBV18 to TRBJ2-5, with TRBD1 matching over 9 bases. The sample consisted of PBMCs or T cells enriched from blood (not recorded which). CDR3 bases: TGTGCCAGCTCACCAAGGGACAGGGTAGAGGAGACCCAGTACTTC. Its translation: CASSPRDRVEETQYF. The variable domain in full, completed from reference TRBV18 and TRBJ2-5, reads NAGVMQNPRHLVRRRGQEARLRCSPMKGHSHVYWYRQLPEEGLKFMVYLQKENIIDESGMPKERFSAEFPKEGPSILRIQQVVRGDSAAYFCASSPRDRVEETQYFGPGTRLLVL.